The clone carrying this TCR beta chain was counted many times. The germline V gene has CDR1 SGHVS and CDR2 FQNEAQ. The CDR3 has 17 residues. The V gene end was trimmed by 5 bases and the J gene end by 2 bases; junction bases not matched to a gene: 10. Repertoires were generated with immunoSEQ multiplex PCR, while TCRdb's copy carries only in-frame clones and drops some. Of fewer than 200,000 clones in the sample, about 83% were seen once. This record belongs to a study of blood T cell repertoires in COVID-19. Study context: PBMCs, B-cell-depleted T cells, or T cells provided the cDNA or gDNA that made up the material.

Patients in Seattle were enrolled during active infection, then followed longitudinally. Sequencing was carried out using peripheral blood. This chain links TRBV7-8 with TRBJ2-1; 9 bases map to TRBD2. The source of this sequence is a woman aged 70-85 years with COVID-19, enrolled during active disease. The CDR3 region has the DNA TGTGCCAGCAGCCCGCTAGCGGGGAGGACCCCCTACAATGAGCAGTTCTTC. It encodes CASSPLAGRTPYNEQFF.